This TCR beta chain was captured in a study of T-cell memory formation after mild COVID-19. Study-wide results and limits: Several responding clones turned up in pre-infection memory, indicating that cross-reactive memory may have taken part. Largely, contracting CD4+ clones fell within CM and EM, and contracting CD8+ clones within EMRA.

Using its own MiXCR run on the 5' RACE reads, TCRdb lists one record per CDR3 protein. The repertoire holds about 210,000 distinct CDR3 sequences, with over 9.5% as singletons. This clonotype was detected only a few times. Antigen unknown. Germline loops: CDR1 ENHRY, CDR2 SYGVKD. V was trimmed by 11 bases and J by 3 bases, leaving 14 bases between them. This CDR3 has 13 amino acids. The TCR originated in a young man who had mild COVID-19 (a few samples of this study predate the infection). Cell type and time point are not known. The chain uses TRBV10-3 and TRBJ1-5; D may be TRBD1 (6 bases). The sequenced material came from PBMCs or a T cell subset sorted from them (not recorded which). Here the CDR3 reads CASKQGLNQPQHF. CDR3 DNA sequence: TGTGCCTCTAAACAGGGACTCAATCAGCCCCAGCATTTT.